The 7 T cell receptor beta chains below come from one sample, sequenced in a study of blood T cell repertoires in COVID-19. Method: immunoSEQ multiplex PCR; TCRdb's copy keeps in-frame clones and lacks some. The sample includes about 210,000 clones, under 90% of them seen just once. The source material was PBMCs or T cells enriched from blood (not recorded which). These receptors were obtained from a woman aged 50 to 60 with acute COVID-19.

V and J are TRBV6-5 and TRBJ2-2; TRBD2 matches 10 bases. The length of the CDR3 is 15 residues. In germline, CDR1 is MNHEY, CDR2 SVGAGI. V lost 6 bases to trimming and J lost 6 bases; unmatched junction nucleotides: 7. CDR3 in DNA: TGTGCCAGCAGGGGAGCGGGGGGGCCCTCCGGGGAGCTGTTTTTT. It encodes CASRGAGGPSGELFF.

V and J are TRBV2 and TRBJ2-1, with D tentatively TRBD1 (6 bases). V was trimmed by 10 bases and J by 10 bases, leaving 17 bases between them. This CDR3 is built from 12 residues. The germline CDR1 and CDR2 sequences are SNHLY and FYNNEI. The CDR3 protein is CATTVADSEQFF. Here the CDR3 DNA reads TGTGCCACCACGGTGGCGGACAGCGAGCAGTTCTTC.

This sequence joins TRBV7-6 and TRBJ2-1, with D perhaps TRBD2 (6 bases). Germline V gene data show CDR1 as SGHVS and CDR2 as FNYEAQ. The CDR3 length is 16 residues. Trimming pared 0 bases from V and 7 bases from J, leaving 16 bases between. In DNA form, the CDR3 reads TGTGCCAGCAGCTTAGCGGGAGGTAGCTTGGGGAATGAGCAGTTCTTC. Amino acids: CASSLAGGSLGNEQFF.

The V call is TRBV5-4, the J call TRBJ2-2, with 10 bases identical to TRBD1. CDR3 length: 15 residues. V lost 4 bases and J lost 7; bases outside the gene matches: 7. Germline V CDR1 and CDR2: SGHNT, YYREEE (reference sequence). Written as DNA, the CDR3 is TGTGCCAGCAGCGTGACAGGGGGCGGTGTCGGGGAGCTGTTTTTT. Protein product: CASSVTGGGVGELFF.

The genes are TRBV11-2 and TRBJ1-4; 7 bases agree with TRBD1. CDR3 length: 17 residues. The germline V gene has CDR1 SGHAT and CDR2 FQNNGV. V lost 1 base and J lost 1; bases outside the gene matches: 6. The CDR3 sequence: CASSLVGTVRTNEKLFF. The CDR3 coding sequence is TGTGCCAGCAGCTTAGTTGGGACAGTGAGAACTAATGAAAAACTGTTTTTT.

The V call is TRBV15, the J call TRBJ2-2; unclear D gene. CDR1 LNHNV and CDR2 YYDKDF come from the germline V gene (reference sequence). The CDR3 runs to 16 residues. Trimming removed 0 bases from V and 2 bases from J, with 10 bases in between. The CDR3 is CATSRDWSVNTGELFF. The DNA for the CDR3 is TGTGCCACCAGCAGAGATTGGAGCGTTAACACCGGGGAGCTGTTTTTT.

This sequence joins TRBV12-5 and TRBJ2-3; D perhaps matches TRBD2 (6 bases). Trimming took off 9 bases at V and 3 bases at J, with 10 bases between the two ends. The CDR3 covers 12 residues. Germline values: CDR1 LGHNT, CDR2 FRNRAP. The CDR3, as DNA: TGTGCTAGCGGGAGAAATACAGATACGCAGTATTTT. Protein: CASGRNTDTQYF.